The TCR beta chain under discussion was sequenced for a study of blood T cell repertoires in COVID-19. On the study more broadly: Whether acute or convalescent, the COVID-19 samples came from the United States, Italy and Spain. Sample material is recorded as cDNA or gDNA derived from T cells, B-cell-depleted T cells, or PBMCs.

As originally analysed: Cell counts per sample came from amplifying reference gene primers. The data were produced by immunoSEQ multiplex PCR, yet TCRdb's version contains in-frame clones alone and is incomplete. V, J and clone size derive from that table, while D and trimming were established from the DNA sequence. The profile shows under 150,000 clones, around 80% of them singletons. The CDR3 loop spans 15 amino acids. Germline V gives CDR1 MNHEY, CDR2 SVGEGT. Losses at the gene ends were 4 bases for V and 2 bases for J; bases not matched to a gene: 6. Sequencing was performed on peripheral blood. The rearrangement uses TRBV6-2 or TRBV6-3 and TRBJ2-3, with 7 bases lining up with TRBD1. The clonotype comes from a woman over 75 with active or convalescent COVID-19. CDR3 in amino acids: CASSSRQGNTDTQYF. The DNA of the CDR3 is TGTGCCAGCAGTTCCCGACAGGGAAACACAGATACGCAGTATTTT.